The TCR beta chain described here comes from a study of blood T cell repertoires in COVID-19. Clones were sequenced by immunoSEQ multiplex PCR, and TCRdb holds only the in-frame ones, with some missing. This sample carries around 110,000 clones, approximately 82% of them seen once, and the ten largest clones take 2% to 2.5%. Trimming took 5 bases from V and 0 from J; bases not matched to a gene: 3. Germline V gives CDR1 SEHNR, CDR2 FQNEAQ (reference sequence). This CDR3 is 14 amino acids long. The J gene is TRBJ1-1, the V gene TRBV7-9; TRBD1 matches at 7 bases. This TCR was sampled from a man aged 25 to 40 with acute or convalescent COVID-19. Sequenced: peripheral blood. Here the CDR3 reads CASSEGTVNTEAFF. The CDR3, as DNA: TGTGCCAGCAGCGAAGGGACAGTGAACACTGAAGCTTTCTTT. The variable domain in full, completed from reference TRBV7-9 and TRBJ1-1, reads DTGVSQNPRHKITKRGQNVTFRCDPISEHNRLYWYRQTLGQGPEFLTYFQNEAQLEKSRLLSDRFSAERPKGSFSTLEIQRTEQGDSAMYLCASSEGTVNTEAFFGQGTRLTVV.